This is a list of T cell receptor beta chains from one sample in a study of blood T cell repertoires in COVID-19. This table comes from immunoSEQ multiplex PCR, and its TCRdb copy is limited to in-frame clones, with some not included. The sample lists 350,000 to 400,000 clones; roughly 90% were seen once. The specimen was PBMCs or T cells enriched from blood (not recorded which). The receptors stem from a woman aged 25 to 39 who had recovered from COVID-19. Both conserved end residues are part of each CDR3. The order of the fields is V gene, D gene, clone size, J gene, CDR3 protein, CDR3 DNA. D genes are given only for firm matches. Size is omitted from some rows. Given values are once, few, many or a class for expanded clones.

>TRBV2|TRBD2|NA|TRBJ2-7
CASTITSDGEQYF
TGTGCCAGCACCATAACTAGCGATGGGGAGCAGTACTTC
>TRBV5-1|NA|NA|TRBJ2-3
CASSFTGADTQYF
TGCGCCAGCAGTTTCACGGGGGCAGATACGCAGTATTTT
>TRBV5-4|NA|NA|TRBJ1-1
CASSFSGARDTEAFF
TGTGCCAGCAGCTTTTCAGGGGCGCGAGACACTGAAGCTTTCTTT
>TRBV11-2|NA|NA|TRBJ1-4
CASSLEVAPRGLFF
TGTGCCAGCAGCTTAGAGGTTGCGCCGCGGGGACTGTTTTTT
>TRBV6-6|TRBD2|once|TRBJ2-5
CASSREGVGLSVETQYF
TGTGCCAGCAGTCGGGAGGGCGTCGGTCTAAGTGTAGAGACCCAGTACTTC
>TRBV19|NA|NA|TRBJ2-5
CASSINREETQYF
TGTGCCAGTAGTATAAACAGGGAAGAGACCCAGTACTTC
>TRBV11-2|NA|NA|TRBJ1-2
CASSLSSSGYTF
TGTGCCAGCAGCTTGTCATCTAGTGGCTACACCTTC
>TRBV28|NA|NA|TRBJ1-1
CASTPLGAYEAFF
TGTGCCAGCACCCCGCTTGGGGCTTACGAAGCTTTCTTT
>TRBV7-2|NA|NA|TRBJ1-4
CASSSVTGPRGKLFF
TGTGCCAGCAGCTCCGTGACAGGCCCTAGGGGAAAACTGTTTTTT
>TRBV6-5|NA|NA|TRBJ1-5
CASSPRGGNQPQHF
TGTGCCAGCAGCCCACGGGGGGGCAATCAGCCCCAGCATTTT
>TRBV3-1/TRBV3-2|TRBD2|NA|TRBJ2-1
CASSPTSGSYNEQFF
TGTGCCAGCAGCCCTACTAGCGGTTCCTACAATGAGCAGTTCTTC
>TRBV5-6|NA|NA|TRBJ2-7
CASSSFRLGKDEQYF
TGTGCCAGCAGCTCGTTTAGACTCGGAAAGGACGAGCAGTACTTC
>TRBV6-1|NA|NA|TRBJ2-2
CASSDEGVGELFF
TGTGCCAGCAGTGATGAGGGTGTCGGGGAGCTGTTTTTT
>TRBV4-1|TRBD2|NA|TRBJ2-1
CASSQDPTSDSYNEQFF
TGCGCCAGCAGCCAAGACCCAACTAGCGACTCCTACAATGAGCAGTTCTTC
>TRBV6-5|TRBD1|NA|TRBJ1-1
CAASGGTGVDTEAFF
TGTGCCGCATCAGGGGGGACAGGGGTGGACACTGAAGCTTTCTTT
>TRBV10-3|TRBD1|NA|TRBJ1-1
CAISESDRLNTEAFF
TGTGCCATCAGTGAGTCGGACAGGCTGAACACTGAAGCTTTCTTT
>TRBV27|NA|NA|TRBJ1-5
CASRPWQGTSQPQHF
TGTGCCAGCCGCCCCTGGCAGGGTACAAGTCAGCCCCAGCATTTT
>TRBV3-1/TRBV3-2|TRBD2|NA|TRBJ2-7
CASSQDSGSGPYEQYF
TGTGCCAGCAGCCAAGATTCAGGTAGCGGGCCCTACGAGCAGTACTTC
>TRBV14|TRBD1|once|TRBJ1-6
CASSQEEGTGSWISPLHF
TGTGCCAGCAGCCAAGAAGAAGGGACAGGGTCCTGGATTTCACCCCTCCACTTT
>TRBV10-3|TRBD1|NA|TRBJ2-7
CAIGTDTYEQYF
TGTGCCATCGGGACAGATACCTACGAGCAGTACTTC
>TRBV24-1|TRBD1|once|TRBJ1-1
CATSDSRQGDTEAFF
TGTGCCACCAGTGATTCAAGACAGGGGGACACTGAAGCTTTCTTT
>TRBV9|NA|once|TRBJ1-2
CASHGRGGYTF
TGTGCCAGCCACGGGAGGGGGGGCTACACCTTC
>TRBV6-5|NA|NA|TRBJ2-7
CASSQWEGGEQYF
TGTGCCAGCAGTCAGTGGGAAGGGGGCGAGCAGTACTTC
>TRBV7-8|NA|NA|TRBJ2-7
CASSLRTDYEQYF
TGTGCCAGCAGCTTAAGGACAGACTACGAGCAGTACTTC
>TRBV27|NA|NA|TRBJ1-6
CASSSDRKNSPLHF
TGTGCCAGCAGTTCGGACAGAAAAAATTCACCCCTCCACTTT
>TRBV5-1|NA|NA|TRBJ1-1
CASSLALGEGTEAFF
TGCGCCAGCAGCTTGGCCCTAGGGGAAGGGACTGAAGCTTTCTTT
>TRBV7-9|NA|NA|TRBJ2-1
CASSLGGRGYNEQFF
TGTGCCAGCAGCCTTGGCGGACGGGGATACAATGAGCAGTTCTTC
>TRBV30|TRBD2|few|TRBJ2-7
CAWSPRPRLAGEGSYEQYF
TGTGCCTGGAGTCCGCGCCCTCGACTAGCGGGGGAGGGGTCCTACGAGCAGTACTTC
>TRBV7-2|TRBD2|NA|TRBJ2-7
CASSSRTSSYEQYF
TGTGCCAGCAGCTCCCGGACTAGCTCCTACGAGCAGTACTTC
>TRBV7-2|NA|NA|TRBJ1-1
CASRVQGLYTEAFF
TGTGCCAGCAGGGTACAGGGTCTATACACTGAAGCTTTCTTT
>TRBV6-2/TRBV6-3|TRBD1|NA|TRBJ2-6
CASSLQGANGANVLTF
TGTGCCAGCAGTTTGCAGGGGGCGAATGGGGCCAACGTCCTGACTTTC
>TRBV14|TRBD2|NA|TRBJ2-1
CASSQGTSGSFVDDEQFF
TGTGCCAGCAGCCAAGGGACTAGCGGGAGCTTCGTGGACGATGAGCAGTTCTTC
>TRBV7-8|NA|NA|TRBJ2-4
CASSPTAGWVQYF
TGTGCCAGCAGTCCAACCGCCGGGTGGGTTCAGTACTTC
>TRBV19|NA|once|TRBJ1-6
CASSIGQGSGSPLHF
TGTGCCAGTAGTATAGGGCAGGGATCTGGCTCACCCCTCCACTTT
>TRBV27|NA|NA|TRBJ1-2
CASSLARGYGYTF
TGTGCCAGCAGTTTAGCCAGAGGGTATGGCTACACCTTC
>TRBV28|NA|NA|TRBJ2-6
CASQKGAISGANVLTF
TGTGCCTCACAAAAGGGAGCCATCTCTGGGGCCAACGTCCTGACTTTC
>TRBV28|NA|once|TRBJ1-4
CASSLWGGVGEKLFF
TGTGCCAGCAGTTTATGGGGGGGTGTGGGTGAAAAACTGTTTTTT
>TRBV5-1|NA|NA|TRBJ2-7
CASSLEDGTLDEQYF
TGCGCCAGCAGCTTGGAGGACGGGACTCTCGACGAGCAGTACTTC
>TRBV7-8|NA|NA|TRBJ1-6
CASSLLQTGPLNSPLHF
TGTGCCAGCAGTTTACTACAGACAGGACCTTTGAATTCACCCCTCCACTTT
>TRBV28|NA|NA|TRBJ2-7
CASSMTATTPKYPQF
TGTGCCAGCAGTATGACAGCTACTACCCCTAAATACCCCCAATTC
>TRBV4-3|NA|NA|TRBJ2-2
CASRSGAGELFF
TGCGCCAGCAGGTCCGGGGCCGGGGAGCTGTTTTTT
>TRBV6-4|NA|NA|TRBJ2-1
CASSDSQGGYNEQFF
TGTGCCAGCAGTGACTCGCAAGGGGGCTACAATGAGCAGTTCTTC